These 7 T cell receptor beta chains were sequenced from one sample in a study of blood T cell repertoires in COVID-19. Profiled with immunoSEQ multiplex PCR; TCRdb holds only in-frame clones, not every one. This sample has 150,000 to 200,000 clones, with 60% to 80% found just once. Material: peripheral blood. These receptors originate from a woman in her 70s with acute or convalescent COVID-19.

V is TRBV5-4 and J is TRBJ1-1; possible D gene TRBD1, 5 bases. From germline, CDR1 is SGHNT and CDR2 YYREEE (reference sequence). The ends were cut back, 1 base at V and 8 bases at J, with 15 bases in the middle. The CDR3 extends over 14 amino acids. CDR3 region: CASSLWGEGREAFF. Written as DNA, the CDR3 is TGTGCCAGCAGCTTGTGGGGGGAGGGGAGAGAAGCTTTCTTT.

V usage is TRBV19 and J usage is TRBJ2-2; D is unresolved. The germline V and J ends were trimmed by 4 bases and 0 bases, with 9 bases remaining between them. This CDR3 contains 15 residues. Germline values: CDR1 LNHDA, CDR2 SQIVND (reference sequence). This CDR3 is CASSTPFPNTGELFF. CDR3 in DNA: TGTGCCAGTAGTACCCCCTTCCCGAACACCGGGGAGCTGTTTTTT.

This CDR3 reads CASSRTSGSFDEQYF. CDR3 nucleotides: TGTGCCAGCAGCCGAACTAGCGGGAGTTTCGACGAGCAGTACTTC. The chain links TRBV11-2 to TRBJ2-7; 11 bases are shared with TRBD2. CDR1 and CDR2 from the germline V gene are SGHAT and FQNNGV. V trimming: 5 bases; J trimming: 5 bases; junction bases outside the gene matches: 8. This CDR3 has 15 amino acids.

V gene TRBV6-1 combines with J gene TRBJ2-6; 7 nucleotides align to TRBD2. This CDR3 comprises 18 residues. From germline, CDR1 is MNHNS and CDR2 SASEGT. The V segment lost 1 base and the J segment 3 bases; nucleotides outside the gene matches: 9. The CDR3 DNA sequence: TGTGCCAGCAGTGAAGACACTCTCGGGGGGTATGGGGCCAACGTCCTGACTTTC. It encodes CASSEDTLGGYGANVLTF.

V is TRBV10-3 and J is TRBJ1-3, with 7 bases identical to TRBD1. J lost 4 bases, V lost 10 bases, and 10 bases had no gene match. The CDR3 runs to 14 residues. Germline CDR1 and CDR2: ENHRY and SYGVKD. CDR3 loop: CANMPDREGNTIYF. Written as DNA, the CDR3 is TGTGCCAATATGCCTGACAGGGAGGGAAACACCATATATTTT.

For the CDR3, the DNA is TGTGCCTGGAGTGTATGGGACAGGGGCTCCTACAATGAGCAGTTCTTC. Translating it yields CAWSVWDRGSYNEQFF. The rearrangement links TRBV30 to TRBJ2-1, with 10 positions matching TRBD1. CDR3 length: 16 amino acids. Germline loops: CDR1 GTSNPN, CDR2 SVGIG (reference sequence). The V gene end was trimmed by 0 bases and the J gene end by 0 bases; junction bases not matched to a gene: 2.

This chain uses TRBV19 with TRBJ1-1; D may be TRBD1 (6 bases). Germline CDR1 reads LNHDA; CDR2 reads SQIVND (reference sequence). The CDR3 sequence is 13 residues long. V was trimmed by 2 bases and J by 5 bases, leaving 9 bases between them. Written as DNA, the CDR3 is TGTGCCAGTAGTATAACAGGGCATACTGAAGCTTTCTTT. Protein product: CASSITGHTEAFF. Drawing the rest from reference TRBV19 and TRBJ1-1, the complete variable domain is DGGITQSPKYLFRKEGQNVTLSCEQNLNHDAMYWYRQDPGQGLRLIYYSQIVNDFQKGDIAEGYSVSREKKESFPLTVTSAQKNPTAFYLCASSITGHTEAFFGQGTRLTVV.